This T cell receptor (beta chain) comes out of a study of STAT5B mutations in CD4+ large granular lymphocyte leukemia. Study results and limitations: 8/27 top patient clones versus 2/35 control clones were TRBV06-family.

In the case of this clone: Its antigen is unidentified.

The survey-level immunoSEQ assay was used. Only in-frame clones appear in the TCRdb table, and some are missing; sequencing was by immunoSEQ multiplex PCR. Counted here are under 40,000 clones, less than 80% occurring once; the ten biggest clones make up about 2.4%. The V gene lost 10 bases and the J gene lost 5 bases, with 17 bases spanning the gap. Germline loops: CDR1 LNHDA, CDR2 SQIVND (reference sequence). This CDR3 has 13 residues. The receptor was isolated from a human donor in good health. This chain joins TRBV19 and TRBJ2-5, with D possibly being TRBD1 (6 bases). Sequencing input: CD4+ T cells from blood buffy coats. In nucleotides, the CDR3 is TGTGCCACCGGACCTCCTCAGGGGGAGACCCAGTACTTC. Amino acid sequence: CATGPPQGETQYF.